This T cell receptor (beta chain) was identified during a study of cytomegalovirus exposure and HLA in healthy donors. It was with 60 Vbeta and 13 Jbeta primers that the PCR ran. Generated by immunoSEQ multiplex PCR, the TCRdb table keeps only in-frame clones and is missing some. Here the sample spans around 190,000 clones, around nine tenths being singletons. Sequencing input: PBMCs. The receptor comes from a woman younger than 30 in good health and CMV-seronegative.

CDR3 bases: TGCGCCAGCAGCTTGCCGGTAGGACAGTCCGGGACCCAGTACTTC. Translated: CASSLPVGQSGTQYF. The chain is built from TRBV5-1 and TRBJ2-5; D possibly corresponds to TRBD1 (6 bases). This CDR3 spans 15 amino acids. The V end was cut by 1 base, the J end by 7 bases, with 17 bases between. Germline loops: CDR1 SGHRS, CDR2 YFSETQ.